This TCR beta chain was obtained from a study of cytomegalovirus exposure and HLA in healthy donors. There are 15 residues in the CDR3. J lost 8 bases, V lost 0 bases, and 4 bases had no gene match. Germline V gene lookup returns CDR1 SGHTA and CDR2 FQGNSA. 60 Vbeta and 13 Jbeta primers were used in PCR. Repertoires were generated with immunoSEQ multiplex PCR, while TCRdb's copy carries only in-frame clones and drops some. This sample yields 210,000 or so clones, of which 77% are seen a single time; over 2% belongs to the top ten. The sequence derives from a woman younger than 45 in good health and CMV-seropositive. The genes are TRBV7-2 and TRBJ2-1, with TRBD2 matching over 10 bases. Sample: PBMCs. The CDR3 DNA sequence: TGTGCCAGCAGCTTAGCGGGACTAGCGACCTATGAGCAGTTCTTC. Amino acid sequence: CASSLAGLATYEQFF. The full variable domain, with the rest looked up from reference TRBV7-2 and TRBJ2-1, is GAGVSQSPSNKVTEKGKDVELRCDPISGHTALYWYRQSLGQGLEFLIYFQGNSAPDKSGLPSDRFSAERTGGSVSTLTIQRTQQEDSAVYLCASSLAGLATYEQFFGPGTRLTVL.